These 29 T cell receptor beta chains originate from one sample sequenced in a study of a mutant IDH1 vaccine in newly diagnosed glioma. The sample's time point: week 5, during vaccination. One vaccine dose held 300 ug of mutant IDH1 20-mer peptide and came with topical imiquimod. Antigen specificity for these receptors is unknown. Profiling relied on immunoSEQ multiplex PCR, and the TCRdb table lists in-frame clones only, not all of them. The top ten hold 3% to 3.5% of the sample, which has about 54,000 clones, approximately 80% seen once. Sequenced material: PBMCs, taken from a glioma patient whose treatment included an IDH1 peptide vaccine. These receptors all stem from a man aged 25 to 40 with glioma.

V usage is TRBV11-2 and J usage is TRBJ1-6, with TRBD1 matching over 8 bases. The CDR3 length is 15 residues. Per the germline V gene, CDR1 is SGHAT and CDR2 is FQNNGV. J lost 10 bases, V lost 6 bases, and 11 bases had no gene match. Here the CDR3 DNA reads TGTGCCAGCAGTTTCGGACAGGGTTTGGGGTCACCCCTCCACTTT. Amino acid sequence: CASSFGQGLGSPLHF.

The V and J genes are TRBV5-1 and TRBJ1-4; D may be TRBD1 (5 bases). Germline-derived CDR1 and CDR2 are SGHRS and YFSETQ. Trimming pared 0 bases from V and 6 bases from J, leaving 12 bases between. The CDR3 is 15 amino acids. CDR3 in amino acids: CASSLEGNRYEKLFF. The DNA of the CDR3 is TGCGCCAGCAGCTTGGAGGGGAACCGTTATGAAAAACTGTTTTTT.

The chain carries TRBV11-2 and TRBJ2-7, with 8 bases aligning to TRBD2. V dropped 9 bases and J dropped 5; count of bases not matched to a gene: 12. The V gene's germline CDR1 is SGHAT and CDR2 FQNNGV. The CDR3 is 14 residues long. Here the CDR3 DNA reads TGTGCCAGTACTCCGGGACTAGGTCTCCACGAGCAGTACTTC. Translation: CASTPGLGLHEQYF. Full variable domain (remainder filled in from reference TRBV11-2 and TRBJ2-7): EAGVAQSPRYKIIEKRQSVAFWCNPISGHATLYWYQQILGQGPKLLIQFQNNGVVDDSQLPKDRFSAERLKGVDSTLKIQPAKLEDSAVYLCASTPGLGLHEQYFGPGTRLTVT.

The chain recombines TRBV18 with TRBJ2-2; 7 bases align to TRBD2. This CDR3 has 16 amino acids. V lost 0 bases, J lost 2 bases, and 3 bases stayed unmatched. The germline V gene encodes CDR1 KGHSH and CDR2 LQKENI. In DNA, the CDR3 is TGTGCCAGCTCACCACCGGTGGGACTAAACACCGGGGAGCTGTTTTTT. This codes for CASSPPVGLNTGELFF.

The chain recombines TRBV13 with TRBJ1-4; D uncertain. The germline V gene has CDR1 PRHDT and CDR2 FYEKMQ (reference sequence). CDR3 size: 13 residues. V was clipped by 5 bases and J by 7 bases, with 11 bases between them. The CDR3 DNA follows: TGTGCCAGCAGCAAAGAGCGGGGTGAAAAACTGTTTTTT. Translation: CASSKERGEKLFF. Drawing the rest from reference TRBV13 and TRBJ1-4, the complete variable domain is AAGVIQSPRHLIKEKRETATLKCYPIPRHDTVYWYQQGPGQDPQFLISFYEKMQSDKGSIPDRFSAQQFSDYHSELNMSSLELGDSALYFCASSKERGEKLFFGSGTQLSVL.

As DNA, the CDR3 is TGTGCCAGCAGCCTTAACTTAATGGGACAGCCAAATCAGCCCCAGCATTTT. It specifies CASSLNLMGQPNQPQHF. V gene TRBV7-2 combines with J gene TRBJ1-5; 7 bases fit TRBD1. Per germline, CDR1 SGHTA and CDR2 FQGNSA. This CDR3 region has 17 residues. The ends lost 5 bases at V and 4 bases at J; junction bases unmatched: 14.

The chain couples TRBV7-9 to TRBJ1-1; 7 positions match TRBD1. V gave up 1 base and J gave up 1 base; unmatched junction bases: 3. This CDR3 spans 15 amino acids. Germline V gene data show CDR1 as SEHNR and CDR2 as FQNEAQ (reference sequence). DNA for the CDR3: TGTGCCAGCAGCTTAGGGGACAGAAAGAACACTGAAGCTTTCTTT. Its translation: CASSLGDRKNTEAFF.

CDR3 in DNA: TGTGCTAGTGCCACCTTGTTTGTCACTAGCGGGGCCGATACGCAGTATTTT. It specifies CASATLFVTSGADTQYF. The chain combines TRBV12-5 with TRBJ2-3; 10 bases are a match to TRBD2. The V gene's germline CDR1 is LGHNT and CDR2 FRNRAP. CDR3 size: 17 residues. J gave up 6 bases and V 7 bases, and 16 bases lay outside the gene matches.

The chain carries TRBV7-2 and TRBJ2-6, with 10 bases lining up with TRBD1. Germline values: CDR1 SGHTA, CDR2 FQGNSA. Trimming at V came to 6 bases and at J to 0 bases, leaving 5 bases not matched to a gene. The CDR3 length is 17 residues. Written as DNA, the CDR3 is TGTGCCAGCAGTGACAGGGGGCCCTTCTCTGGGGCCAACGTCCTGACTTTC. Amino acid sequence: CASSDRGPFSGANVLTF.

The gene calls are TRBV28 and TRBJ2-5; 11 nucleotides line up with TRBD1. Looked up from germline, CDR1 is MDHEN and CDR2 is SYDVKM. Trimming at V came to 4 bases and at J to 3 bases, leaving 7 bases not matched to a gene. This CDR3 is 16 amino acids long. As DNA, the CDR3 is TGTGCCAGCAGTTGGACAGGGGGCAGCCCGGAAGAGACCCAGTACTTC. Translation: CASSWTGGSPEETQYF.

This chain uses TRBV27 with TRBJ2-1; D remains unclear. The CDR3 spans 13 residues. Germline CDR1 and CDR2: MNHEY and SMNVEV (reference sequence). V lost 4 bases and J lost 10, with 14 bases in between. For the CDR3, the DNA is TGTGCCAGCAGTTCGGCCGCGATAGGGGAGCAGTTCTTC. Amino acids: CASSSAAIGEQFF.

This chain links TRBV5-4 with TRBJ1-3; 8 nucleotides match TRBD1. The CDR3 spans 15 residues. Per germline, CDR1 SGHNT and CDR2 YYREEE (reference sequence). V was pared by 5 bases and J by 2 bases, with 6 bases of the junction left unmatched. The CDR3 DNA reads TGTGCCAGCAGTTTACAGGGGGTCGCTGGAAACACCATATATTTT. This gives the protein CASSLQGVAGNTIYF.

The chain recombines TRBV18 with TRBJ2-7; D gene ambiguous. The CDR3 consists of 11 residues. Germline-derived CDR1 and CDR2 are KGHSH and LQKENI. V was shortened by 2 bases and J by 5 bases, with 4 bases between the two germline ends. CDR3 residues: CASSPSHEQYF. DNA for the CDR3: TGTGCCAGCTCACCATCCCACGAGCAGTACTTC. Together with reference TRBV18 and TRBJ2-7, the CDR3 gives the full variable domain: NAGVMQNPRHLVRRRGQEARLRCSPMKGHSHVYWYRQLPEEGLKFMVYLQKENIIDESGMPKERFSAEFPKEGPSILRIQQVVRGDSAAYFCASSPSHEQYFGPGTRLTVT.

This clone was seen just once. The V call is TRBV6-6, the J call TRBJ1-1; unclear D gene. Trimming cost V 8 bases and J 4 bases, with 17 bases left between them. From germline, CDR1 is MNHNY and CDR2 SVGAGI (reference sequence). The CDR3 is 14 amino acids. CDR3 nucleotides: TGTGCCAGCTCCCCTAATCCCCGAATCACTGAAGCTTTCTTT. Its translation: CASSPNPRITEAFF.

In its sample, this clone was seen once. The genes are TRBV6-5 and TRBJ2-7; tentative D call: TRBD1 (5 bases). The CDR3 has 16 residues. V lost 0 bases, J lost 0 bases, and 12 bases lay in between. From germline, CDR1 is MNHEY and CDR2 SVGAGI. This chain's CDR3 is CASSYSTARSSYEQYF. DNA for the CDR3: TGTGCCAGCAGTTACTCGACAGCGAGGAGCTCCTACGAGCAGTACTTC.

V and J are TRBV5-4 and TRBJ2-3; a weak D match, TRBD1 (5 bases). V gave up 0 bases and J gave up 3 bases, with 11 bases separating them. The CDR3 is 15 amino acids. Per the germline V gene, CDR1 is SGHNT and CDR2 is YYREEE (reference sequence). The CDR3 nucleotides read TGTGCCAGCAGCTTGGATAGGGGCGTTACAGATACGCAGTATTTT. Amino acids: CASSLDRGVTDTQYF.

The chain employs TRBV18 and TRBJ1-1; no definite D call. CDR3 length: 13 residues. From germline, CDR1 is KGHSH and CDR2 LQKENI. The ends were cut back, 6 bases at V and 7 bases at J, with 15 bases in the middle. The DNA for the CDR3 is TGTGCCAGCTCCGGCTCCGGCCGGGTTGAAGCTTTCTTT. Amino acids: CASSGSGRVEAFF.

The genes are TRBV15 and TRBJ2-3, with TRBD2 identical over 7 bases. Germline CDR1 reads LNHNV; CDR2 reads YYDKDF (reference sequence). The CDR3 extends over 15 amino acids. With V trimmed by 1 base and J by 3 bases, 4 bases remained unmatched. As DNA, the CDR3 is TGTGCCACCAGCAGAGGGCTAGCGGAGACAGATACGCAGTATTTT. Translated: CATSRGLAETDTQYF.

With respect to this clone: Other DNA sequences within the sample encode an identical CDR3. This chain links TRBV20-1 with TRBJ1-1; D not certain. From germline, CDR1 is DFQATT and CDR2 SNEGSKA (reference sequence). Trimming cost V 2 bases and J 0 bases, with 1 base left between them. CDR3 length: 11 residues. CDR3: CSARLNTEAFF. The DNA of the CDR3 is TGCAGTGCTAGATTGAACACTGAAGCTTTCTTT.

This chain connects TRBV18 to TRBJ1-3; perhaps TRBD1 as D (6 bases). Germline CDR1 is KGHSH and CDR2 is LQKENI. Trimming left V 2 bases short and J 0 bases short, with 20 bases between. CDR3 size: 19 residues. The DNA for the CDR3 is TGTGCCAGCTCACCAAGTAGTGGGGGGGCCTCCCGCTCTGGAAACACCATATATTTT. Protein sequence: CASSPSSGGASRSGNTIYF.

This clone was seen a few times. The rearrangement uses TRBV6-6 and TRBJ1-5; 9 bases line up with TRBD1. V lost 6 bases, J lost 4 bases, and 7 bases stayed unmatched. Germline V CDR1 and CDR2: MNHNY, SVGAGI (reference sequence). This CDR3 has 15 amino acids. The CDR3 DNA is TGTGCCAGCAGCAATCCCGACAGGGGGAATCAGCCCCAGCATTTT. Amino acid sequence: CASSNPDRGNQPQHF.

This clone was observed once. This sequence joins TRBV6-5 and TRBJ2-3; TRBD1 might be the D (5 bases). There are 14 residues in the CDR3. Germline CDR1 MNHEY, CDR2 SVGAGI. Trimming took off 4 bases at V and 10 bases at J, with 18 bases between the two ends. CDR3 nucleotide sequence: TGTGCCAGCAGTTCTCGACAGAAAGGCAAAGCGCAGTATTTT. Residues: CASSSRQKGKAQYF.

This chain joins TRBV6-6 and TRBJ1-1, with D uncertain. Germline V CDR1 and CDR2: MNHNY, SVGAGI (reference sequence). CDR3 length: 15 amino acids. Trimming removed 0 bases from V and 0 bases from J, with 8 bases in between. CDR3 residues: CASSYSTLLNTEAFF. CDR3 nucleotides: TGTGCCAGCAGTTACTCGACCCTCTTGAACACTGAAGCTTTCTTT.

This chain uses TRBV19 with TRBJ2-1; TRBD1 matches at 7 bases. V was clipped by 8 bases and J by 10 bases; unmatched bases: 5. Germline-derived CDR1 and CDR2 are LNHDA and SQIVND (reference sequence). The CDR3 spans 11 residues. The CDR3 DNA sequence: TGTGCCAGTTCCGACAGGGCCGAGCAGTTCTTC. Translation gives CASSDRAEQFF. The entire variable domain, with the rest obtained from reference TRBV19 and TRBJ2-1, is as follows: DGGITQSPKYLFRKEGQNVTLSCEQNLNHDAMYWYRQDPGQGLRLIYYSQIVNDFQKGDIAEGYSVSREKKESFPLTVTSAQKNPTAFYLCASSDRAEQFFGPGTRLTVL.

The chain uses TRBV10-3 and TRBJ1-3; 12 bases map to TRBD1. CDR3 length: 15 amino acids. In germline, CDR1 is ENHRY, CDR2 SYGVKD. The ends lost 5 bases at V and 5 bases at J; junction bases unmatched: 4. The CDR3 here is CAISPGQGARNTIYF. Written as DNA, the CDR3 is TGTGCCATCAGTCCGGGACAGGGGGCTCGAAACACCATATATTTT.

This chain joins TRBV11-2 and TRBJ2-3; D perhaps matches TRBD2 (6 bases). In germline, CDR1 is SGHAT, CDR2 FQNNGV. Trimming stripped 2 bases from V and 2 bases from J, with 23 bases between. The CDR3 loop spans 19 amino acids. The CDR3, as DNA: TGTGCCAGCAGCTTATCTTACCGAGGCCGGGGGACCCCCACAGATACGCAGTATTTT. Translating it yields CASSLSYRGRGTPTDTQYF.

The chain carries TRBV5-1 and TRBJ2-5, with TRBD1 matching over 8 bases. CDR1 and CDR2 from the germline V gene are SGHRS and YFSETQ. The CDR3 length is 15 residues. The trim removed 4 bases at V and 5 bases at J, leaving 10 bases unmatched. CDR3 coding DNA: TGCGCCAGCAGCCCCCACGGACAGGGTAGGGAGACCCAGTACTTC. Its translation: CASSPHGQGRETQYF.

CDR3 nucleotides: TGTGCCAGCAGTTACGTGGACAGAGCCTACGAGCAGTACTTC. Translation gives CASSYVDRAYEQYF. This sequence joins TRBV6-5 and TRBJ2-7; D might be TRBD1 (6 bases). The CDR3 extends over 14 amino acids. V was cut by 2 bases and J by 2 bases, with 10 bases left in between. Germline assignment: CDR1 MNHEY and CDR2 SVGAGI.

In this sample, this clone turned up once. The rearrangement joins TRBV19 to TRBJ2-7; TRBD1 is a possible D gene (6 bases). This CDR3 is 13 amino acids long. Trimming took 3 bases from V and 2 from J, leaving 8 bases between them. The germline CDR1 and CDR2 sequences are LNHDA and SQIVND (reference sequence). This chain's CDR3 is CASSIGQPYEQYF. Written as DNA, the CDR3 is TGTGCCAGTAGTATTGGACAGCCCTACGAGCAGTACTTC.